This T cell receptor beta chain was observed in a study of shared clonotypes between healthy human individuals (TCRdb year 2020). About the full investigation: Three men and two women, aged 18 to 49 years, made up the cohort. For each donor, three plates each were used for CD4 naive and CD4 memory, two plates were used for CD8 naive, and one plate was used for CD8 memory. Different laboratories and diverse techniques were used to prepare libraries and sequence TCR repertoires, to increase sequencing depth and limit assay-specific biases. The study deeply sequenced blood TCR repertoires of about 5 healthy adults to estimate repertoire size and the extent of clonotype sharing between individuals. Leukapheresis yielded between about 0.85 and 9 billion PBMCs per donor.

Findings and caveats that apply to the study as a whole: Sampling was limited to blood, and TCR repertoires in tissue likely differ from TCR repertoires in blood. Because the study included a small number of donors, the genetic and exposure-history diversity represented was limited. Rarefaction of sorted-subset datasets indicated incomplete sequencing despite the large sequencing depth. Estimated clonotype richness was generally larger for naive than for memory subsets. Higher generation probabilities were observed for clonotypes shared by all four sorted-subset donors than for non-shared clonotypes. Pairwise subsampling indicated that sequencing depth was expected to affect the degree of clonotype sharing among donors. When a few donors were compared, the shared fraction of clonotypes was about 5.2% for naive CD4, 3.5% to 4% for naive CD8, more than 2% for memory CD4, and 0.4% for memory CD8.

TCR CDR3 regions were amplified from genomic DNA by multiplex PCR using the deep immunoSEQ assay. Extracted genomic DNA from each cell subset was spread evenly across all wells of several immunoSEQ 96-well plates, with each plate serving as a replicate. For sorted subsets, 150 to 250 ng genomic DNA, equal to 30,000 to 35,000 T cell genomes, was loaded into each replicate PCR. The purified libraries were quantified using a Qubit 3.0 fluorometer, sized with a Bioanalyzer 2100, and then quantified again using the KAPA Library Quantification kit. Every immunoSEQ 96-well plate was sequenced on a separate single-read 150-cycle Illumina NextSeq 550 flow cell. Under the source paper's analysis protocol: The immunoSEQ output contained only junctional sequences without quality scores, so filtering could not match that applied to full-length reads. Sequences were annotated with PyIR, a Python wrapper for IgBLAST v1.9, and V/J genes and CDR3 were assigned using IMGT germline references. Reads were filtered out if the reads had weak V/J assignments (E-value above 1e-6), no CDR3, stop codons, out-of-frame junctions, or ambiguous translated residues. A V3J clonotype was defined by an identical inferred V gene, J gene, and CDR3 amino acid sequence. The percentage overlap between two repertoires was calculated by dividing the number of shared unique clonotypes by the size of the smaller repertoire. RTK rarefaction, the Chao1 estimator, and Recon v2.1 estimates of unobserved clonotypes were used to assess repertoire richness. Generation probabilities for all TCRbeta clonotypes obtained by the gDNA method from a handful of donors were computed using OLGA. TCRdb retrieved this table from immuneACCESS and kept in-frame rearrangements only. Not all clones are present; in checked studies, unresolved V genes account for under half, and no reason is known for the remainder. For V, J and clone size, that table is used; D and trimming come from the DNA. The sample table shows fewer than 2.5 million clones, and roughly 93% are seen once. The ten largest make up about 0.38% of the sample.

The donors were healthy, HIV-negative adults with no recently reported acute infections or vaccinations. Every donor was a Caucasian adult residing in Nashville, Tennessee, USA. Magnetic negative selection was used to enrich CD4+ T cells, after which naive cells were positively selected on CD45RA and the negative fraction became the memory subset. Blood was collected by leukapheresis, and PBMCs were isolated by Ficoll-Histopaque density gradient centrifugation and then cryopreserved in liquid nitrogen vapor phase. Analytical flow cytometry was used to check the purity and quantity of every magnetically sorted T cell population. Genomic DNA was isolated from each sorted fraction and quantified by UV absorbance on a Nanodrop 2000c. The CDR3 numbers 14 residues from cysteine through phenylalanine. The entry retains the CDR3 DNA only, 42 bases that are in frame from base 1. Trimming takes 4 bases off V and 6 bases off J; junction bases not matched to a gene: 2. Taken from the germline V gene, the CDR1 and CDR2 loops are KGHSH and LQKENI.

A note on this clone: Its antigen has not been determined. The sample holds no much larger clone one base away, and base qualities are not on file. Different DNA sequences within this sample yield the same CDR3.

The sequence links TRBV18 to TRBJ1-4; 10 middle bases align to TRBD1. This sequence originates from a man aged 18-30 years in good health. Some clones in this sample may be carry-over from other donors' samples. Sequences were obtained from naive CD4+ T cells from PBMCs. Read against the paper, the sample's cell subset or site label means: CD45RA+ positively selected. The nucleotides are TGTGCCAGCTCACTTGGGACAGGGGATGAAAAACTGTTTTTT. This gives the protein CASSLGTGDEKLFF.